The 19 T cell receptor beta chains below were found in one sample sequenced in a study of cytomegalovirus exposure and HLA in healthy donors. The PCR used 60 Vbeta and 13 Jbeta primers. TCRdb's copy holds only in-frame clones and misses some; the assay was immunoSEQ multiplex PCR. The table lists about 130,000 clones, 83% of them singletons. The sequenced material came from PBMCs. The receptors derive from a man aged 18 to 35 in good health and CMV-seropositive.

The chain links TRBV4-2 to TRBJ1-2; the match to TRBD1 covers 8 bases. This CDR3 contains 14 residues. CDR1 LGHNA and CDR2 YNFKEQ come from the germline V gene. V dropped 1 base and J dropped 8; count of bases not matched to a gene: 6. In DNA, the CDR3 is TGTGCCAGCAGCCAAGTCGGGACAGGCGGAGGCTACACCTTC. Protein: CASSQVGTGGGYTF.

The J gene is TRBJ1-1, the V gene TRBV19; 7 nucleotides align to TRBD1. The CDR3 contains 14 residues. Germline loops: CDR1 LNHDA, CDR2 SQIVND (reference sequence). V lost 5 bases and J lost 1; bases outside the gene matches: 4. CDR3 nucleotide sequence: TGTGCCAGTAGTGCTGGACAGGCGAACACTGAAGCTTTCTTT. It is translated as CASSAGQANTEAFF.

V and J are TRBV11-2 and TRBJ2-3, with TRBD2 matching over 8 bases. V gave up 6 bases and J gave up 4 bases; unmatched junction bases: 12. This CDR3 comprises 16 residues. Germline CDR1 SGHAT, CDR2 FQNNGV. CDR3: CASRRRGGGLADTQYF. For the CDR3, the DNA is TGTGCCAGCAGGCGGAGAGGCGGGGGGTTGGCAGATACGCAGTATTTT.

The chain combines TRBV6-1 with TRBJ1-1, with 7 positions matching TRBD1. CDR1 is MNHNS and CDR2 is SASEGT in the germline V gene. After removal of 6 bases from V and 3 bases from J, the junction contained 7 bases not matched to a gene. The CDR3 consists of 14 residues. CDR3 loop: CASRGGQIYTEAFF. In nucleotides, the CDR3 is TGTGCCAGCAGAGGGGGACAGATTTACACTGAAGCTTTCTTT.

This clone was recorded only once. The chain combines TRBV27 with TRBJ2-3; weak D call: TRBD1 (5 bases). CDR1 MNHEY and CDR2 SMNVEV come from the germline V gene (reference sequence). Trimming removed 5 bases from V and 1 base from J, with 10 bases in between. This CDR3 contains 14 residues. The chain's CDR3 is CASSMQGRTDTQYF. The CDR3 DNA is TGTGCCAGCAGTATGCAGGGTCGCACAGATACGCAGTATTTT.

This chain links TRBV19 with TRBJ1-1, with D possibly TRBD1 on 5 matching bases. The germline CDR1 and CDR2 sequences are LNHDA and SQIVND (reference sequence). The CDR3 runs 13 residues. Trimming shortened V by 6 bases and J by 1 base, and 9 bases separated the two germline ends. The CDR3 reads CASRLQENTEAFF. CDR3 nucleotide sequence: TGTGCCAGTAGGCTACAGGAGAACACTGAAGCTTTCTTT.

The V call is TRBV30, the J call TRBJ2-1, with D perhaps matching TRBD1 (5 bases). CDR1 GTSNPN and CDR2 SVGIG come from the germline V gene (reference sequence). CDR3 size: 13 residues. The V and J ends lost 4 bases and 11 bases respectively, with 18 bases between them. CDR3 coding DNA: TGTGCCTGGAAGGGGCCCTTCCTCGATAAGCAGTTCTTC. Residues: CAWKGPFLDKQFF.

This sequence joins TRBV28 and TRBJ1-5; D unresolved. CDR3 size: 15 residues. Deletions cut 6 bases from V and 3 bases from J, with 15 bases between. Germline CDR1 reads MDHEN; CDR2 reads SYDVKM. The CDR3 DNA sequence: TGTGCCAGCAGGAGAGACAAACGCTTCAATCAGCCCCAGCATTTT. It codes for CASRRDKRFNQPQHF.

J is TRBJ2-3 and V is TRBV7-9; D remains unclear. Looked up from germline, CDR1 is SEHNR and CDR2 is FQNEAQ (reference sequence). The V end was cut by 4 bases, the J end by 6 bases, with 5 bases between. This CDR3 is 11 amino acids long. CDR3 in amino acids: CASSSLDTQYF. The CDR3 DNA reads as TGTGCCAGCAGCTCACTGGATACGCAGTATTTT.

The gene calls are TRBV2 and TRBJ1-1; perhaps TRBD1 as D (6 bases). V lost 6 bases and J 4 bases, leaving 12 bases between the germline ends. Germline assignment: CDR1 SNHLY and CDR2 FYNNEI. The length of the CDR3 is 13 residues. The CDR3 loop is CASRARGATEAFF. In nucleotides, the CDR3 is TGTGCCAGCAGAGCCAGGGGCGCCACTGAAGCTTTCTTT. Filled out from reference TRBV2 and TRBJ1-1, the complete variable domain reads EPEVTQTPSHQVTQMGQEVILRCVPISNHLYFYWYRQILGQKVEFLVSFYNNEISEKSEIFDDQFSVERPDGSNFTLKIRSTKLEDSAMYFCASRARGATEAFFGQGTRLTVV.

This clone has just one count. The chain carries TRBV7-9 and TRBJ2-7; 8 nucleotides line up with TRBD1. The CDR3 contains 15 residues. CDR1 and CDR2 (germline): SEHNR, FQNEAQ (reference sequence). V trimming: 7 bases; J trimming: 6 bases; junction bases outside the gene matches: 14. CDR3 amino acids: CASKTTGEGLSEQYF. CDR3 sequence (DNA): TGTGCCAGCAAGACGACAGGGGAAGGCTTAAGCGAGCAGTACTTC.

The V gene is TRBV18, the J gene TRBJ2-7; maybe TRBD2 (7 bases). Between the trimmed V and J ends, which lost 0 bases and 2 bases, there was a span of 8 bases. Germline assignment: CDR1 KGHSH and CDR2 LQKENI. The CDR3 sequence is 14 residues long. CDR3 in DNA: TGTGCCAGCTCACCACCGGGGGGGCCCTACGAGCAGTACTTC. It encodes CASSPPGGPYEQYF.

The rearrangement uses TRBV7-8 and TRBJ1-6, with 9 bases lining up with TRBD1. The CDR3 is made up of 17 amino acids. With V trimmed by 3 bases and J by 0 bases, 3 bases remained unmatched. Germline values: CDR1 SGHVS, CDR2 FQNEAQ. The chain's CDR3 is CASSLTTGGSYNSPLHF. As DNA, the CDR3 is TGTGCCAGCAGCTTGACGACAGGGGGCTCCTATAATTCACCCCTCCACTTT.

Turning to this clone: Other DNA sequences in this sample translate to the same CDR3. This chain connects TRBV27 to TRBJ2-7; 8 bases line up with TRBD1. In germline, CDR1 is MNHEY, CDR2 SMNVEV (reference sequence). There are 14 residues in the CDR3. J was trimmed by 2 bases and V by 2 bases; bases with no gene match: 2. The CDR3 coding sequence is TGTGCCAGCAGTTTAGACAGGGGACCCTACGAGCAGTACTTC. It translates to CASSLDRGPYEQYF.

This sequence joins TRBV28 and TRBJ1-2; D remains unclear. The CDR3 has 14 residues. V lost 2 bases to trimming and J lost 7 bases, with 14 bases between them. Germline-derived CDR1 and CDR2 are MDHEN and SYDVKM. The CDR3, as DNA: TGTGCCAGCAGTTTAACTTCGGGTAATGGTGGCTACACCTTC. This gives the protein CASSLTSGNGGYTF.

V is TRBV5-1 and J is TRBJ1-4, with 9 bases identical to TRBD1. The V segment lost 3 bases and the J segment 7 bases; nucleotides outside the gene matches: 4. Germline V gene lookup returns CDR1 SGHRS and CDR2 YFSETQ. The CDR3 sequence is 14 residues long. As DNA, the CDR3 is TGCGCCAGCAGCTCGGGACAGGGTCGTGAAAAACTGTTTTTT. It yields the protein CASSSGQGREKLFF.

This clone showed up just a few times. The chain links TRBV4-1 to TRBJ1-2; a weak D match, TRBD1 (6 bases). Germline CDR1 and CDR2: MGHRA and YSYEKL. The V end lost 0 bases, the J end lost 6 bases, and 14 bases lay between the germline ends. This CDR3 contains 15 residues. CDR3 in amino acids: CASSQDPQGQHGYTF. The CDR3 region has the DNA TGCGCCAGCAGCCAAGATCCTCAGGGGCAACATGGCTACACCTTC.

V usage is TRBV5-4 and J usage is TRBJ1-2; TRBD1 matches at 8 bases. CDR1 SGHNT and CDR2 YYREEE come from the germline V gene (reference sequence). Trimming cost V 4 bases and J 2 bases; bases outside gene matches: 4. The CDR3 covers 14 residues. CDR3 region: CASSDGQGNYGYTF. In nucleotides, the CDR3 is TGTGCCAGCAGCGACGGACAGGGCAACTATGGCTACACCTTC.

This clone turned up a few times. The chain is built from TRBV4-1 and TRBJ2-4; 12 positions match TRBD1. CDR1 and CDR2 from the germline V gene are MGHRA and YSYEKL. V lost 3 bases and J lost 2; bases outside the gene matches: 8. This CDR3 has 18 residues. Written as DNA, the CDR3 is TGCGCCAGCAGCCAGGAGGCCGGGACAGGGGGCACCAAAAACATTCAGTACTTC. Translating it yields CASSQEAGTGGTKNIQYF.